Below are 27 T cell receptor beta chains sequenced from a single sample in a study of T cells after yellow fever vaccination. MiXCR, applied by TCRdb to the 5' RACE reads, yields one record per CDR3 protein. The sample has approximately 510,000 distinct CDR3 sequences; less than 25% are singletons. Specimen: PBMCs, collected about 20 days after the first yellow fever vaccination. These TCRs come from a man younger than 35 who received the YFV17D yellow fever vaccine.

This clonotype has only a few counts. The chain has TRBV7-8 and TRBJ2-1, with 14 nucleotides matching TRBD2. CDR3 length: 17 residues. Germline CDR1 and CDR2: SGHVS and FQNEAQ. The V gene end was trimmed by 2 bases and the J gene end by 12 bases; junction bases not matched to a gene: 12. The CDR3 DNA reads as TGTGCCAGCAGCTTACCCTACAGGACTAGCGGGGGGAGCTGGCAGTTCTTC. It codes for CASSLPYRTSGGSWQFF. The complete variable domain, with remaining parts taken from reference TRBV7-8 and TRBJ2-1, reads GAGVSQSPRYKVAKRGQDVALRCDPISGHVSLFWYQQALGQGPEFLTYFQNEAQLDKSGLPSDRFFAERPEGSVSTLKIQRTQQEDSAVYLCASSLPYRTSGGSWQFFGPGTRLTVL.

The chain recombines TRBV12-5 with TRBJ2-1, with TRBD1 identical over 10 bases. The V segment lost 5 bases and the J segment 8 bases; nucleotides outside the gene matches: 12. CDR1 LGHNT and CDR2 FRNRAP come from the germline V gene. This CDR3 comprises 16 residues. Written as DNA, the CDR3 is TGTGCTAGTGGTCCATGGGACAGGGGTATTCTGGATGAGCAGTTCTTC. Translating gives CASGPWDRGILDEQFF.

The chain recombines TRBV10-3 with TRBJ1-1; D not resolved. This CDR3 has 12 residues. V gave up 3 bases and J gave up 6 bases, with 8 bases separating them. Germline V lookup: CDR1 ENHRY, CDR2 SYGVKD. The CDR3 spells CAISERDSEAFF. DNA for the CDR3: TGTGCCATCAGTGAAAGGGATTCTGAAGCTTTCTTT.

The table lists this clonotype with a few counts. The chain joins TRBV6-2 or TRBV6-3 to TRBJ2-5; a weak D match, TRBD2 (6 bases). The CDR3 spans 16 residues. Germline V gives CDR1 MNHEY, CDR2 SVGEGT. V was clipped by 6 bases and J by 5 bases, with 22 bases between them. CDR3 coding DNA: TGTGCCAGCAGCACCCCGGCGGGACTCCAGGGCGAGACCCAGTACTTC. This encodes CASSTPAGLQGETQYF.

This clonotype appeared many times. The CDR3 DNA follows: TGCGCCAGCAGCTTGGGTCCAGGGATGGCCTACGAGCAGTACTTC. Translated, it gives CASSLGPGMAYEQYF. The genes are TRBV5-1 and TRBJ2-7; maybe TRBD1 (5 bases). This CDR3 region has 15 residues. Deletions cut 0 bases from V and 2 bases from J, with 12 bases between. Germline assignment: CDR1 SGHRS and CDR2 YFSETQ.

Many counts were recorded for this clonotype. The V and J genes are TRBV6-5 and TRBJ2-3; D gene unclear. The CDR3 spans 15 residues. The germline V and J ends were trimmed by 2 bases and 4 bases, with 13 bases remaining between them. The germline V gene encodes CDR1 MNHEY and CDR2 SVGAGI. The CDR3 DNA is TGTGCCAGCAGTTACCAAGCCATTTTCGCAGATACGCAGTATTTT. It codes for CASSYQAIFADTQYF.

The chain employs TRBV7-2 and TRBJ2-1, with D tentatively TRBD1 or TRBD2 (6 bases each). Trimming took 4 bases from V and 0 from J, leaving 16 bases between them. There are 17 residues in the CDR3. Germline V lookup: CDR1 SGHTA, CDR2 FQGNSA. CDR3 nucleotide sequence: TGTGCCAGCAGCTCTCCTTCGGGGGCTCGCTCCTACAATGAGCAGTTCTTC. Translation: CASSSPSGARSYNEQFF.

The V call is TRBV14, the J call TRBJ2-3, with 11 bases aligning to TRBD2. The CDR3 covers 16 residues. V lost 4 bases, J lost 1 base, and 4 bases stayed unmatched. Germline V gene lookup returns CDR1 SGHDN and CDR2 FVKESK. CDR3 region: CASSRSGGAGTDTQYF. The CDR3 bases are TGTGCCAGCAGCCGTAGCGGGGGGGCGGGCACAGATACGCAGTATTTT.

The V and J genes are TRBV4-2 and TRBJ2-5; no clear D. Germline lookup yields CDR1 LGHNA and CDR2 YNFKEQ. CDR3 size: 13 residues. The V end lost 0 bases, the J end lost 4 bases, and 6 bases lay between the germline ends. The CDR3 nucleotides read TGTGCCAGCAGCCAAGAGAGGAGAGAGACCCAGTACTTC. It yields the protein CASSQERRETQYF.

This chain uses TRBV5-1 with TRBJ2-1; D is unclear. The germline V gene encodes CDR1 SGHRS and CDR2 YFSETQ. CDR3 length equals 13 residues. Deletions cut 2 bases from V and 5 bases from J, with 8 bases between. The CDR3 DNA follows: TGCGCCAGCAGCTTTCAGGAAAACAATGAGCAGTTCTTC. This codes for CASSFQENNEQFF.

The chain uses TRBV5-1 and TRBJ2-3; TRBD1 matches at 7 bases. CDR1 is SGHRS, CDR2 YFSETQ, per germline. The CDR3 totals 16 residues. The junction had 5 bases not matched to a gene; V was cut back by 0 bases and J by 1 base. CDR3 DNA: TGCGCCAGCAGCTTGGCTGGACAGGTCGGCACAGATACGCAGTATTTT. Protein product: CASSLAGQVGTDTQYF.

The chain carries TRBV7-8 and TRBJ2-5; 7 positions agree with TRBD1. This CDR3 is built from 16 residues. Per the germline V gene, CDR1 is SGHVS and CDR2 is FQNEAQ. With V trimmed by 0 bases and J by 4 bases, 8 bases remained unmatched. DNA of the CDR3: TGTGCCAGCAGCTTAGCAACAGGGGCCAACACAGAGACCCAGTACTTC. Translation: CASSLATGANTETQYF.

This clonotype was detected only once. The CDR3 DNA reads TGTGCCAGCAGTTACGGGCTATTTGACGAGCAGTACTTC. Translation: CASSYGLFDEQYF. V is TRBV6-5 and J is TRBJ2-7; D uncertain. Germline values: CDR1 MNHEY, CDR2 SVGAGI. V lost 2 bases and J lost 5, with 10 bases in between. This CDR3 is built from 13 residues.

The sample holds many counts of this clonotype. CDR3 region: CASSRGAGDTQYF. The CDR3 nucleotides read TGCGCCAGCAGCCGGGGGGCCGGAGATACGCAGTATTTT. This chain links TRBV4-3 with TRBJ2-3; TRBD1 or TRBD2 may be the D gene (6 bases each). CDR1 and CDR2 (germline): LGHNA, YSLEER. CDR3 size: 13 residues. The germline V and J ends were trimmed by 4 bases and 5 bases, with 10 bases remaining between them.

This clonotype was counted a few times. The CDR3 coding sequence is TGTGCCAGCAGTGAATTTGGTCTCGACGAGCAGTACTTC. Its translation: CASSEFGLDEQYF. This chain connects TRBV25-1 to TRBJ2-7, with D unresolved. The CDR3 is 13 amino acids. With 1 base removed from V and 5 bases from J, the gap between germline ends came to 9 bases. Germline assignment: CDR1 MGHDK and CDR2 SYGVNS.

The chain employs TRBV10-3 and TRBJ2-7; tentative D call: TRBD2 (5 bases). The CDR3 sequence is 14 residues long. The V gene lost 4 bases and the J gene lost 4 bases, with 14 bases spanning the gap. Germline CDR1 ENHRY, CDR2 SYGVKD. CDR3 sequence reads: CAISGEQEVYEQYF. CDR3 coding DNA: TGTGCCATCAGTGGTGAGCAGGAGGTTTACGAGCAGTACTTC.

This clonotype turned up a few times. J is TRBJ2-3 and V is TRBV4-2; D may match TRBD1 or TRBD2 (6 bases each). Trimming pared 0 bases from V and 14 bases from J, leaving 12 bases between. This CDR3 comprises 12 residues. The germline V gene has CDR1 LGHNA and CDR2 YNFKEQ. The CDR3 region has the DNA TGTGCCAGCAGCCAAGAGGGGGGCCGTTGGTATTTT. Protein product: CASSQEGGRWYF.

This clonotype was picked up many times. V is TRBV12-3 or TRBV12-4 and J is TRBJ2-7, with D perhaps matching TRBD1 or TRBD2 (5 bases each). The CDR3 is made up of 15 amino acids. V was clipped by 5 bases and J by 7 bases, with 21 bases between them. Written as DNA, the CDR3 is TGTGCCAGCAGTCTCGGCCCCGGGACCGTGGGAGAGCAGTACTTC. It codes for CASSLGPGTVGEQYF.

The sample holds a few counts of this clonotype. The chain combines TRBV5-1 with TRBJ1-5; a possible D gene is TRBD1 (5 bases). The CDR3 spans 15 residues. CDR1 is SGHRS and CDR2 is YFSETQ in the germline V gene. Between the trimmed V and J ends, which lost 3 bases and 1 base, there was a span of 11 bases. The CDR3 DNA follows: TGCGCCAGCAGCTGGCAGGGCGGCAGCAATCAGCCCCAGCATTTT. Translating gives CASSWQGGSNQPQHF.

The chain uses TRBV28 and TRBJ1-4; TRBD1 might be the D (5 bases). Germline V gene sequence: CDR1 MDHEN, CDR2 SYDVKM. The CDR3 length is 15 residues. V lost 2 bases to trimming and J lost 7 bases, with 14 bases between them. The CDR3 reads CASSLIRDPAEKLFF. The DNA of the CDR3 is TGTGCCAGCAGTTTAATCCGGGACCCCGCTGAAAAACTGTTTTTT.

This clonotype was detected a few times. This chain uses TRBV4-3 with TRBJ1-5; D gene ambiguous. V lost 1 base and J lost 0, with 7 bases in between. Germline V CDR1 and CDR2: LGHNA, YSLEER. The CDR3 consists of 15 residues. The CDR3 is CASSQGRSSNQPQHF. CDR3 nucleotides: TGCGCCAGCAGCCAAGGCAGGTCTAGCAATCAGCCCCAGCATTTT.

In its sample, this clonotype was seen a few times. The chain has TRBV4-3 and TRBJ1-1, with a possible D match to TRBD1 (6 bases). V shed 1 base and J shed 5 bases, with 11 bases lying between them. Germline CDR1 is LGHNA and CDR2 is YSLEER. The CDR3 consists of 14 residues. The CDR3 DNA reads TGCGCCAGCAGCCAAGGTGGGGGGGCAACTGAAGCTTTCTTT. Translated, it gives CASSQGGGATEAFF.

This clonotype was recorded a few times. This chain links TRBV6-5 with TRBJ1-1; D is unresolved. The V end lost 2 bases, the J end lost 3 bases, and 10 bases lay between the germline ends. This CDR3 spans 14 amino acids. From germline, CDR1 is MNHEY and CDR2 SVGAGI. Written as DNA, the CDR3 is TGTGCCAGCAGTTACACGGATGGGGACACTGAAGCTTTCTTT. Translated, it gives CASSYTDGDTEAFF.

In this sample, this clonotype turned up a few times. This chain uses TRBV9 with TRBJ2-7, with D perhaps assigned TRBD1 or TRBD2 (5 bases each). Trimming cost V 5 bases and J 6 bases, with 12 bases left between them. The CDR3 has 12 amino acids. Germline assignment: CDR1 SGDLS and CDR2 YYNGEE. For the CDR3, the DNA is TGTGCCAGCAGTGGGACGGGGTTCGAGCAGTACTTC. Protein sequence: CASSGTGFEQYF.

This clonotype was detected only a few times. The CDR3, as DNA: TGTGCCAGCAGCTTAGTCCCTAGCGGGGGGGCCCGGTACTTC. This codes for CASSLVPSGGARYF. The J gene is TRBJ2-5, the V gene TRBV11-2; 12 positions match TRBD2. Germline V lookup: CDR1 SGHAT, CDR2 FQNNGV. J gave up 13 bases and V 1 base, and 7 bases lay outside the gene matches. The length of the CDR3 is 14 residues.

The V and J genes are TRBV12-3 or TRBV12-4 and TRBJ2-7; TRBD2 matches 7 bases. The CDR3 has 17 amino acids. V dropped 1 base and J dropped 0; count of bases not matched to a gene: 9. DNA for the CDR3: TGTGCCAGCAGTTTAGGTGGGCTAGCGGTAAGCTCCTACGAGCAGTACTTC. This encodes CASSLGGLAVSSYEQYF.

The chain recombines TRBV20-1 with TRBJ1-2; TRBD1 is a possible D gene (5 bases). Trimming removed 0 bases from V and 2 bases from J, with 10 bases in between. Germline V CDR1 and CDR2: DFQATT, SNEGSKA (reference sequence). CDR3 length equals 14 residues. The CDR3 DNA reads as TGCAGTGCTAGAGATCAGGGAGGAAACTATGGCTACACCTTC. Translation gives CSARDQGGNYGYTF.